This T cell receptor (beta chain) emerged from a study of PD-1 and CTLA-4 blockade in melanoma. CDR1 and CDR2 from the germline V gene are KGHSH and LQKENI. V was shortened by 5 bases and J by 6 bases, with 13 bases between the two germline ends. CDR3 length equals 13 residues. Some clones are missing from TCRdb's copy, which holds only in-frame ones; the method was immunoSEQ multiplex PCR. The sample has about 7,200 clones, 75% to 90% seen once. The specimen comprised CD8+ T cells from peripheral blood, sampled before anti-PD-1 treatment. The clonotype comes from a human donor with melanoma. V gene TRBV18 combines with J gene TRBJ1-2, with D possibly being TRBD1 (6 bases). In DNA, the CDR3 is TGTGCCAGCTCATTATCAGGGGCGGATGGCTACACCTTC. It encodes CASSLSGADGYTF.